This T cell receptor beta chain came from a study of T cells in Graves' hyperthyroidism and ophthalmopathy (dated by TCRdb to the late 2010s). A note on the overall study: To identify distinguishing TCR V-J signatures, a discovery cohort of 90 to 100 patients was used, comprising 43 with Graves' ophthalmopathy and 57 with stable Graves' hyperthyroidism. An independent validation cohort of 18 to 20 hyperthyroidism patients and 17 patients who later progressed to ophthalmopathy tested prospective prediction of ophthalmopathy. The approximately 98 discovery patients were randomly divided into training and test sets at a 7:3 ratio. Thyroid tissue and blood T-cell repertoires from about six Graves' hyperthyroidism patients were also compared in the study. After blood sampling, hyperthyroidism patients were treated with methimazole at a starting dose of 30 mg daily, and ophthalmopathy patients were treated with high-dose intravenous methylprednisolone. TCR Vbeta CDR3 sequencing of 140 or so peripheral blood samples (43 ophthalmopathy, over 70 hyperthyroidism and approximately 17 progressor patients) is reported in the paper. Study-level results and caveats: Most expanded thyroid clonotypes (frequency above 0.001) were also detected in blood, a finding suggesting that blood repertoires may reflect thyroid immune responses. A 13 V-J signature model separated ophthalmopathy from stable hyperthyroidism, with roughly 88% sensitivity and roughly 81% specificity in cross-validation and 80%/75% in testing. During validation, the model predicted progression to ophthalmopathy a median of about 5.9 months ahead of onset, with approximately 70% sensitivity and roughly 72% specificity. No statistical method was used to fix the sample size in advance, and group allocation was not hidden from the investigators.

Stable Graves' hyperthyroidism was defined as no progression to ophthalmopathy during 18 months of follow-up. Hyperthyroidism patients were newly diagnosed, had a disease duration of under 2 months, and were aged 18 to 65 years. Any patient with an uncontrolled infection, another autoimmune disease, pregnancy or lactation was excluded. Diagnoses were established on the basis of clinical symptoms, serum thyroxine and TRAb, thyroid ultrasound, and orbital computed tomography. Trizol reagent was used to extract total RNA, and RNA quality was then checked on an Agilent 2100 Bioanalyzer. The TCR beta CDR3 regions were amplified from the RNA transcripts. The first round of RT-PCR for the TCR CDR3 was performed with the HTBI primer set and the Qiagen OneStep RT-PCR kit. A second multiplex PCR round built the libraries, followed by size selection and purification. Sequencing of the libraries was done on an Illumina HiSeq2000 using paired-end 100 bp reads. In the authors' own workflow: Raw data were processed with SOAPnuke, discarding reads with adapters, uncalled bases, mean Phred below 15, or no exact constant-primer or identifier match. COPE v1.2.5 was used to merge high-quality paired reads, and clonotypes were defined as unique nucleotide sequences. Clonotypes were aligned to IMGT TRBV, TRBD and TRBJ reference segments using MiTCR v1.1. Analysis was restricted to V-J combinations with a frequency above 0.0001, which covered 98% to 99.2% of repertoires. The TCS score was defined as the ratio of F50 (clonal expansion) to E x V (chaos), calculated using BLOSUM62-based TCRdist between CDR3 peptides within each V-J. Welch's t-statistics and random forest reduced 500 to 550 V-J features to 13, which were used in a naive Bayes classifier (R e1071). The similarity between thyroid and blood repertoires was quantified using the Morisita-Horn index. The public reads were reprocessed in TCRdb via fastp at Q25 and MiXCR, keeping in-frame beta chains. Each CDR3 protein appears once, grouped with its most common genes and DNA. TCRdb, not the authors, supplied the V and J calls. This sample lists about 98,000 distinct CDR3 sequences; roughly 40% were detected once. The ten largest clones add up to roughly 10% of the sample.

The germline V gene (reference sequence) sets CDR1 to LNHNV and CDR2 to YYDKDF. From the cysteine through the phenylalanine, the CDR3 covers 15 amino acids. The kept DNA is CDR3 alone, 45 bases in frame from the first base. Trimming removed 1 base from V and 6 bases from J, leaving 15 bases between the germline ends. This clonotype appeared a few times. The antigen it recognizes is unknown. One base away there is no much larger clone; base qualities are not given. The material sequenced was peripheral blood or thyroid tissue (not recorded which). This TCR derives from a woman in her 30s with Graves' hyperthyroidism. The sequence joins TRBV15 to TRBJ1-1; a weak D assignment points to TRBD1 (5 bases agree). The nucleotide sequence is given as TGTGCCACCAGCAGAGCGGGCCGGGGGTCCGCTGAAGCTTTCTTT. The translation is CATSRAGRGSAEAFF. The full variable domain, with segments outside the CDR3 supplied by the reference TRBV15 and TRBJ1-1 proteins, appears as DAMVIQNPRYQVTQFGKPVTLSCSQTLNHNVMYWYQQKSSQAPKLLFHYYDKDFNNEADTPDNFQSRRPNTSFCFLDIRSPGLGDTAMYLCATSRAGRGSAEAFFGQGTRLTVV.